These 21 T cell receptor beta chains were sequenced from one sample in a study of blood T cell repertoires in COVID-19 (TCRdb year 2020). To prepare the library, the immunoSEQ multiplex PCR assay was applied. Sourced from immuneACCESS, this table was stored by TCRdb with only in-frame sequences that have V and J called. A share of the clones is absent; for the studies checked, an unresolved V gene accounts for under half, and the remainder has no known explanation. Here the sample has about 120,000 clones; 74% occur a single time. Around 5.2% of the sample lies in the top ten. Specimen: peripheral blood. These receptors were obtained from a man between 60 and 75 years old with acute or convalescent COVID-19.

This chain links TRBV21-1 with TRBJ1-6. TRBV21-1 has pseudogene status. CDR3 length: 17 residues. The CDR3 here is CASSPVRASSYNSPLHF. DNA for the CDR3: TGTGCCAGCAGCCCAGTGAGGGCGAGCTCCTATAATTCACCCCTCCACTTT.

The V and J genes are TRBV18 and TRBJ1-2, with 12 bases fitting TRBD1. The junction had 2 bases not matched to a gene; V was cut back by 6 bases and J by 6 bases. Germline CDR1 KGHSH, CDR2 LQKENI. CDR3 length: 13 amino acids. CDR3 sequence: CASSGQGADGYTF. CDR3 nucleotides: TGTGCCAGCTCGGGACAGGGGGCAGATGGCTACACCTTC.

The genes are TRBV18 and TRBJ1-5; 7 positions match TRBD1. CDR3 length: 15 residues. With 4 bases clipped from V and 1 base from J, the junction kept 4 bases outside the gene matches. The germline V gene encodes CDR1 KGHSH and CDR2 LQKENI. CDR3 in amino acids: CASSRQGESNQPQHF. The CDR3 region has the DNA TGTGCCAGCTCACGACAGGGCGAGAGCAATCAGCCCCAGCATTTT.

V gene TRBV7-6 combines with J gene TRBJ1-2; no clear D. V dropped 5 bases and J dropped 4 bases, with 20 bases sitting between them. Per germline, CDR1 SGHVS and CDR2 FNYEAQ. The CDR3 is 16 residues long. CDR3 protein: CASSEGRATEGYGYTF. CDR3 sequence (DNA): TGTGCCAGCAGCGAAGGTCGCGCGACTGAGGGCTATGGCTACACCTTC.

V gene TRBV10-3 combines with J gene TRBJ1-1; D gene ambiguous. Looked up from germline, CDR1 is ENHRY and CDR2 is SYGVKD. This CDR3 region has 16 residues. V lost 11 bases and J 0 bases, leaving 22 bases between the germline ends. The CDR3 DNA sequence: TGTGCCGTAGCTCAGTCAGCTAATAACTTGAACACTGAAGCTTTCTTT. It specifies CAVAQSANNLNTEAFF.

This clone was detected once. CDR3 nucleotides: TGCGCCAGCAGTCAATATGCGACTAGCGGGGTCTACGAGCAGTACTTC. Translated, it gives CASSQYATSGVYEQYF. The chain joins TRBV23-1 to TRBJ2-7, with 11 nucleotides matching TRBD2. TRBV23-1 is an ORF, and what it does is uncertain. V trimming: 1 base; J trimming: 3 bases; junction bases outside the gene matches: 5. The CDR3 is 16 amino acids.

J is TRBJ2-1 and V is TRBV14, with 13 bases that match TRBD2. There are 19 residues in the CDR3. Germline CDR1 and CDR2: SGHDN and FVKESK. Losses at the gene ends were 3 bases for V and 5 bases for J; bases not matched to a gene: 13. The CDR3: CASSQEYSTGTSGNNEQFF. CDR3 sequence (DNA): TGTGCCAGCAGCCAGGAGTATAGTACCGGGACTAGCGGGAACAATGAGCAGTTCTTC.

This clone was observed a handful of times. The V call is TRBV3-1 (or the pseudogene TRBV3-2), the J call TRBJ1-1; D is perhaps TRBD1 (6 bases). Trimming cost V 6 bases and J 5 bases, with 16 bases left between them. Germline CDR1 and CDR2: LGHDT and YNNKEL (reference sequence). There are 14 residues in the CDR3. CDR3 loop: CASSSYGGQTEAFF. Here the CDR3 DNA reads TGTGCCAGCAGTTCCTACGGGGGGCAGACTGAAGCTTTCTTT.

The J gene is TRBJ1-1, the V gene TRBV11-2; D ambiguous. Germline V gene lookup returns CDR1 SGHAT and CDR2 FQNNGV. The CDR3 sequence is 11 residues long. Trimming shortened V by 7 bases and J by 2 bases, and 5 bases separated the two germline ends. The CDR3 sequence is CASTYNTEAFF. The CDR3 bases are TGTGCCAGCACCTATAACACTGAAGCTTTCTTT.

This clone has only one observation. The chain is built from TRBV11-3 and TRBJ2-3; D gene uncertain. This CDR3 is built from 13 residues. The germline V gene encodes CDR1 SGHNT and CDR2 YENEEA. Trimming removed 5 bases from V and 2 bases from J, with 8 bases in between. CDR3 bases: TGTGCCAGCAGCCCGCCCTACACAGATACGCAGTATTTT. Protein: CASSPPYTDTQYF.

The J gene is TRBJ2-1, the V gene TRBV5-1, with 8 bases lining up with TRBD1. In germline, CDR1 is SGHRS, CDR2 YFSETQ. Germline trimming cut 4 bases from V and 8 bases from J; bases unmatched to any gene: 5. CDR3 size: 13 residues. CDR3 nucleotides: TGCGCCAGCAGCCGGGACAGGCGGGATGAGCAGTTCTTC. Residues: CASSRDRRDEQFF.

This clone has more than one count but fewer than ten. This sequence joins TRBV5-1 and TRBJ2-3, with TRBD2 as a possible D gene (5 bases). Germline assignment: CDR1 SGHRS and CDR2 YFSETQ. With 3 bases removed from V and 2 bases from J, the gap between germline ends came to 16 bases. The CDR3 spans 16 residues. CDR3: CASSSPGGLYTDTQYF. The CDR3 nucleotides are TGCGCCAGCAGCTCGCCTGGCGGGTTATACACAGATACGCAGTATTTT.

The rearrangement links TRBV2 to TRBJ1-4, with a tentative D call TRBD1 (5 bases). The CDR3 contains 14 residues. With 8 bases removed from V and 4 bases from J, the gap between germline ends came to 14 bases. Germline V gives CDR1 SNHLY, CDR2 FYNNEI. In nucleotides, the CDR3 is TGTGCCAGCGGACTGGGAGGGGTTAATGAAAAACTGTTTTTT. This gives the protein CASGLGGVNEKLFF.

The genes are TRBV11-2 and TRBJ2-2; TRBD2 matches 8 bases. The CDR3 consists of 16 residues. V lost 6 bases, J lost 1 base, and 7 bases stayed unmatched. From germline, CDR1 is SGHAT and CDR2 FQNNGV. CDR3 in amino acids: CASSAALAGNTGELFF. The CDR3 DNA reads as TGTGCCAGCAGTGCCGCGCTAGCGGGGAACACCGGGGAGCTGTTTTTT.

With respect to this clone: This sample also contains other DNA sequences that code for the same CDR3. This chain joins TRBV11-2 and TRBJ2-6, with D perhaps TRBD2 (5 bases). This CDR3 contains 19 residues. V was pared by 4 bases and J by 0 bases, with 19 bases between. The V gene's germline CDR1 is SGHAT and CDR2 FQNNGV. This CDR3 reads CASSSPPGLGFSGANVLTF. The CDR3 DNA reads TGTGCCAGCAGCTCACCGCCGGGGTTAGGGTTCTCTGGGGCCAACGTCCTGACTTTC. The whole variable domain, remainder taken from reference TRBV11-2 and TRBJ2-6, is EAGVAQSPRYKIIEKRQSVAFWCNPISGHATLYWYQQILGQGPKLLIQFQNNGVVDDSQLPKDRFSAERLKGVDSTLKIQPAKLEDSAVYLCASSSPPGLGFSGANVLTFGAGSRLTVL.

This clone was recorded only once. The chain combines TRBV10-2 with TRBJ1-6; D is unclear. This CDR3 has 15 residues. The ends were cut back, 3 bases at V and 9 bases at J, with 15 bases in the middle. Looked up from germline, CDR1 is WSHSY and CDR2 is SAAADI. The CDR3 protein is CASSEGGAEISPLHF. The DNA of the CDR3 is TGCGCCAGCAGTGAAGGCGGAGCGGAGATTTCACCCCTCCACTTT.

This clone occurred once. This chain joins TRBV4-2 and TRBJ2-3; maybe TRBD2 (7 bases). This CDR3 contains 16 residues. Germline V lookup: CDR1 LGHNA, CDR2 YNFKEQ. Trimming removed 3 bases at V and 0 bases at J, with 13 bases between. CDR3 amino acids: CASSQGGALSTDTQYF. The CDR3 DNA follows: TGTGCCAGCAGCCAGGGGGGGGCCCTAAGCACAGATACGCAGTATTTT.

The J gene is TRBJ2-1, the V gene TRBV11-2, with D uncertain. The V gene's germline CDR1 is SGHAT and CDR2 FQNNGV. The CDR3 spans 13 residues. V was clipped by 3 bases and J by 6 bases, with 9 bases between them. The CDR3 nucleotides are TGTGCCAGCAGCTTCGAGTTACTCAATGAGCAGTTCTTC. This translates into CASSFELLNEQFF.

This rearrangement joins TRBV5-1 to TRBJ2-7, with a possible D match to TRBD1 (6 bases). The CDR3 totals 14 residues. V was shortened by 2 bases and J by 7 bases, with 16 bases between the two germline ends. CDR1 and CDR2 from the germline V gene are SGHRS and YFSETQ. The CDR3 DNA follows: TGCGCCAGCAGCTTTTCAGGGGCTCCCTGGGAGCAGTACTTC. It specifies CASSFSGAPWEQYF.

This clone has a handful of counts. The chain couples TRBV7-9 to TRBJ2-5; 8 bases align to TRBD1. V lost 5 bases to trimming and J lost 4 bases; unmatched junction nucleotides: 9. Germline V gene lookup returns CDR1 SEHNR and CDR2 FQNEAQ (reference sequence). This CDR3 is 15 amino acids long. For the CDR3, the DNA is TGTGCCAGCAGCATCGGACAGGGAAGCGTAGAGACCCAGTACTTC. Its translation is CASSIGQGSVETQYF. Complete variable domain (other parts from reference TRBV7-9 and TRBJ2-5): DTGVSQNPRHKITKRGQNVTFRCDPISEHNRLYWYRQTLGQGPEFLTYFQNEAQLEKSRLLSDRFSAERPKGSFSTLEIQRTEQGDSAMYLCASSIGQGSVETQYFGPGTRLLVL.

The chain joins TRBV9 to TRBJ2-1; TRBD2 aligns across 9 bases. The CDR3 sequence is 15 residues long. Per germline, CDR1 SGDLS and CDR2 YYNGEE. V lost 4 bases to trimming and J lost 2 bases; unmatched junction nucleotides: 4. CDR3 coding DNA: TGTGCCAGCAGCATCCGACTAGCGGCCTACAATGAGCAGTTCTTC. It specifies CASSIRLAAYNEQFF.